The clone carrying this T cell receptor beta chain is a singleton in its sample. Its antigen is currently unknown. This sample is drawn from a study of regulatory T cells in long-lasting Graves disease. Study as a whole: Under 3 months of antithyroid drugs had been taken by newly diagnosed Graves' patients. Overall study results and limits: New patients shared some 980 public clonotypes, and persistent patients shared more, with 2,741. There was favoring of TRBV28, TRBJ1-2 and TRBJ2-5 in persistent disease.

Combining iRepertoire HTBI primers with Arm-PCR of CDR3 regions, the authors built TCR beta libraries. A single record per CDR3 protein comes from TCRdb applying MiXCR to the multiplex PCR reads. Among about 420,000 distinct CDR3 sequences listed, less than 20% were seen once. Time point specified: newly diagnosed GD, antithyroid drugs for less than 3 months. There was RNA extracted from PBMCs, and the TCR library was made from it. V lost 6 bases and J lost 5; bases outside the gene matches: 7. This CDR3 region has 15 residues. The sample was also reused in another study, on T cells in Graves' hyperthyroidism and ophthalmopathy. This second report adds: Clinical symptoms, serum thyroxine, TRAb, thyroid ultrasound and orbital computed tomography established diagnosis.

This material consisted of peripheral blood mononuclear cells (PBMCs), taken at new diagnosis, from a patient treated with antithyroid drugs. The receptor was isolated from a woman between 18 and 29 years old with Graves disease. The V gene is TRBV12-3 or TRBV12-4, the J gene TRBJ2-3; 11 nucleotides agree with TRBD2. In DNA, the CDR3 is TGTGCCAGCAGGGCTAGCGGGAGGCCGAAAGATACGCAGTATTTT. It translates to CASRASGRPKDTQYF.